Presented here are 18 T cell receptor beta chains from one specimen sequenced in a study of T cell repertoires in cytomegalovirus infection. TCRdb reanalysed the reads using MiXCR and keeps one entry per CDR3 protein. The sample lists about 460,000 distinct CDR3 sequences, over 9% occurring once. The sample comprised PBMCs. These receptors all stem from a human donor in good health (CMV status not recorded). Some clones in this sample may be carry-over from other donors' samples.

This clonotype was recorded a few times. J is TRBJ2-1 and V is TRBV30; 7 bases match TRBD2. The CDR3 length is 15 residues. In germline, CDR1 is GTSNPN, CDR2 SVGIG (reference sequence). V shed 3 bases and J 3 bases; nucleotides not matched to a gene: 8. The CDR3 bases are TGTGCCTGGAGGAGCAGGCGGGAGTTCTACAATGAGCAGTTCTTC. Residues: CAWRSRREFYNEQFF.

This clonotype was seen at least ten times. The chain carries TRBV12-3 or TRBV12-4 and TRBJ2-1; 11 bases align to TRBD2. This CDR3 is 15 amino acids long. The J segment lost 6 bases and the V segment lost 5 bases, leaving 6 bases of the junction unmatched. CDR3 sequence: CASSRTSGRTNEQFF. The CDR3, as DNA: TGTGCCAGCAGTCGTACTAGCGGGAGAACCAATGAGCAGTTCTTC.

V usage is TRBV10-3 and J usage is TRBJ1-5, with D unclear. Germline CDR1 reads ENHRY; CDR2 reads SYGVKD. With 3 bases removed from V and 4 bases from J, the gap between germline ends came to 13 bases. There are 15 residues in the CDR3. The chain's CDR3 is CAISDDTSANQPQHF. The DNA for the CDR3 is TGTGCCATCAGTGATGATACGTCAGCTAATCAGCCCCAGCATTTT.

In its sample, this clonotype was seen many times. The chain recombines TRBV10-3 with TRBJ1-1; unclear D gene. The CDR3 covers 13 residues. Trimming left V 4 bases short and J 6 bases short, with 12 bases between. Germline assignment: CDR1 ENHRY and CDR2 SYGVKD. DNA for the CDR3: TGTGCCATCAGTGGGGGAATTTCAGCTGAAGCTTTCTTT. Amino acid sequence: CAISGGISAEAFF.

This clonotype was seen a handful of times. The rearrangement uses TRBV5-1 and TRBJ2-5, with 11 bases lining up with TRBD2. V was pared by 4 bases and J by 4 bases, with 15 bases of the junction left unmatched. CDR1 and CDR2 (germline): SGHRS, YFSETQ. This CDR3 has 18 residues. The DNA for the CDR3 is TGCGCCAGCAGCGCACGACTAGCGGGGCAACTCTACCTAGAGACCCAGTACTTC. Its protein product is CASSARLAGQLYLETQYF.

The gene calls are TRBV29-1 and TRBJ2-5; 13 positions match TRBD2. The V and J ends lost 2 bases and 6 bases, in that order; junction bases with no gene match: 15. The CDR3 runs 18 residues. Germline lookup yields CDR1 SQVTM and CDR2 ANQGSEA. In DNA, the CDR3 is TGCAGCGTTGAATCTCCGGGACTAGCGGGAAAGGGGCGGAAGACCCAGTACTTC. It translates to CSVESPGLAGKGRKTQYF.

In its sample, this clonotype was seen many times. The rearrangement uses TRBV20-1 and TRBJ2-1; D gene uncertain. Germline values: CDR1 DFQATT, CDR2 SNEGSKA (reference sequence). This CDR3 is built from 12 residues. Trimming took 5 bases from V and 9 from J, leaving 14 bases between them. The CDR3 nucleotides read TGCAGTGCTCCAATTCAAAGTCCTGAGCAGTTCTTC. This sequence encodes CSAPIQSPEQFF.

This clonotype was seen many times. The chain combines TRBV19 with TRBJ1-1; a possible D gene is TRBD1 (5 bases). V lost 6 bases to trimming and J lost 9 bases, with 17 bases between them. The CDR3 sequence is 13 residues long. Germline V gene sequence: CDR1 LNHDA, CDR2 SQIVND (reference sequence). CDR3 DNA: TGTGCCAGTAGAAGAGGGGCCCTTACTAAAGCTTTCTTT. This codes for CASRRGALTKAFF.

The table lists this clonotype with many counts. CDR3: CASSLAGDYEAFF. CDR3 in DNA: TGTGCCAGCAGCTTAGCCGGCGATTATGAAGCTTTCTTT. V and J are TRBV7-2 and TRBJ1-1; unclear D gene. Looked up from germline, CDR1 is SGHTA and CDR2 is FQGNSA. There are 13 residues in the CDR3. The ends were cut back, 0 bases at V and 7 bases at J, with 9 bases in the middle.

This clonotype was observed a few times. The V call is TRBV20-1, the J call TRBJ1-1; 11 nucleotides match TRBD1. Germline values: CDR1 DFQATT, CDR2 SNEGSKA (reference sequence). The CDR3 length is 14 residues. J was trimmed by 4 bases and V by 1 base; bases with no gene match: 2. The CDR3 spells CSARVGTGGTEAFF. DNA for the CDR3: TGCAGTGCTAGAGTCGGGACAGGGGGCACTGAAGCTTTCTTT.

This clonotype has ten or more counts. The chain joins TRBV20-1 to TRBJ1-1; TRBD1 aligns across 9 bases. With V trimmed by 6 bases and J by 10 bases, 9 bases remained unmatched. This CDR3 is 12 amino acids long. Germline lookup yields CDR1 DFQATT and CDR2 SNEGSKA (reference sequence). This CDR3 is CSAAVGQGTAFF. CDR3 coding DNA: TGCAGTGCCGCCGTGGGACAGGGAACAGCTTTCTTT.

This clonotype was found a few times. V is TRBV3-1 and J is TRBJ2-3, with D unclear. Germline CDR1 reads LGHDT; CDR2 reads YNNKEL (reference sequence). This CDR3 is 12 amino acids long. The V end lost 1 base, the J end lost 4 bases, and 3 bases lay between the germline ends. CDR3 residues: CASSQASDTQYF. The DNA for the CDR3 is TGTGCCAGCAGCCAAGCTTCAGATACGCAGTATTTT.

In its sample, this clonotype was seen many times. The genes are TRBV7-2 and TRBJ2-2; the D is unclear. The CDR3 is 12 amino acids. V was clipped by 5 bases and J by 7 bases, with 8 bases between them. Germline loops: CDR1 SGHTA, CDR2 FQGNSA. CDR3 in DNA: TGTGCCAGCAGCATCAGAGGCGGGGAGCTGTTTTTT. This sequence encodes CASSIRGGELFF. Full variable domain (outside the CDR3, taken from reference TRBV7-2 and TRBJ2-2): GAGVSQSPSNKVTEKGKDVELRCDPISGHTALYWYRQSLGQGLEFLIYFQGNSAPDKSGLPSDRFSAERTGGSVSTLTIQRTQQEDSAVYLCASSIRGGELFFGEGSRLTVL.

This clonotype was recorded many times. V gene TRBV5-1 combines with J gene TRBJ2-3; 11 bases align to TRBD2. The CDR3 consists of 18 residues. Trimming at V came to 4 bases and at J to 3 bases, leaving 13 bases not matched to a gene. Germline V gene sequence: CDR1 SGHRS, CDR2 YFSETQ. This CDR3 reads CASSPSPGTSGYTDTQYF. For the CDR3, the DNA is TGCGCCAGCAGCCCGTCCCCCGGGACTAGCGGTTATACAGATACGCAGTATTTT.

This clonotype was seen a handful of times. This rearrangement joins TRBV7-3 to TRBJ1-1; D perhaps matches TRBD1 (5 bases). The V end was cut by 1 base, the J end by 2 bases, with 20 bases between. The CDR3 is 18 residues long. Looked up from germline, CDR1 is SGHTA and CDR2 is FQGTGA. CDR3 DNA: TGTGCCAGCAGCTTAAAACGCACCGCCGGGGCGTTTAACACTGAAGCTTTCTTT. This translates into CASSLKRTAGAFNTEAFF.

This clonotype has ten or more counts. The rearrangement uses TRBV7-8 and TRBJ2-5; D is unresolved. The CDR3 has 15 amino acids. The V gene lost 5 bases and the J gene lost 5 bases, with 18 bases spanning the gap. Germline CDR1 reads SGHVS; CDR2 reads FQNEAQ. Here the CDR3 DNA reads TGTGCCAGCAGCATGGGCCGCGCGGCCAGGGAGACCCAGTACTTC. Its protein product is CASSMGRAARETQYF. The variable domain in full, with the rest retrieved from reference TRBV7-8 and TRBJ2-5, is GAGVSQSPRYKVAKRGQDVALRCDPISGHVSLFWYQQALGQGPEFLTYFQNEAQLDKSGLPSDRFFAERPEGSVSTLKIQRTQQEDSAVYLCASSMGRAARETQYFGPGTRLLVL.

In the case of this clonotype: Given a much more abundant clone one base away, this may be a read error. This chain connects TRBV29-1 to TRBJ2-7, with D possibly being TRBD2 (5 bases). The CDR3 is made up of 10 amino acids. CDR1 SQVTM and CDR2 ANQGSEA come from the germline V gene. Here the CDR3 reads CSVEAGEQCF. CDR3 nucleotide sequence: TGCAGCGTTGAAGCCGGGGAGCAGTGCTTC.

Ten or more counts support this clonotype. CDR3 sequence (DNA): TGCAGTGCTATTCGGGAGGGCCCCGTATATAGCAATCAGCCCCAGCATTTT. It encodes CSAIREGPVYSNQPQHF. The rearrangement joins TRBV20-1 to TRBJ1-5; D gene uncertain. Deletions cut 4 bases from V and 0 bases from J, with 19 bases between. The CDR3 is 17 residues long. The V gene's germline CDR1 is DFQATT and CDR2 SNEGSKA (reference sequence).